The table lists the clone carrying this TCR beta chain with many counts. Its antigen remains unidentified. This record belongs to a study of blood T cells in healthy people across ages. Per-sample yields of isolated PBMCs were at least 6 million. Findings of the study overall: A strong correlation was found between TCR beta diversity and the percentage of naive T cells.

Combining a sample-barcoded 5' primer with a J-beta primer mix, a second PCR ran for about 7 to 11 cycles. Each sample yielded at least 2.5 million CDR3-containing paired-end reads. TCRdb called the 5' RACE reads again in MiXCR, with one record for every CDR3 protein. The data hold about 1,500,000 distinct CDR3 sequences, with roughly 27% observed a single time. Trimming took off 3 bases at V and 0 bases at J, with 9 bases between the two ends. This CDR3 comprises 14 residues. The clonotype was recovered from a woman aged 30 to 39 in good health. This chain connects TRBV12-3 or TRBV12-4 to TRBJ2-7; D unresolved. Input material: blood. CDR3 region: CASSFMDVSYEQYF. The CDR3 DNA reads TGTGCCAGCAGTTTTATGGACGTCTCCTACGAGCAGTACTTC.